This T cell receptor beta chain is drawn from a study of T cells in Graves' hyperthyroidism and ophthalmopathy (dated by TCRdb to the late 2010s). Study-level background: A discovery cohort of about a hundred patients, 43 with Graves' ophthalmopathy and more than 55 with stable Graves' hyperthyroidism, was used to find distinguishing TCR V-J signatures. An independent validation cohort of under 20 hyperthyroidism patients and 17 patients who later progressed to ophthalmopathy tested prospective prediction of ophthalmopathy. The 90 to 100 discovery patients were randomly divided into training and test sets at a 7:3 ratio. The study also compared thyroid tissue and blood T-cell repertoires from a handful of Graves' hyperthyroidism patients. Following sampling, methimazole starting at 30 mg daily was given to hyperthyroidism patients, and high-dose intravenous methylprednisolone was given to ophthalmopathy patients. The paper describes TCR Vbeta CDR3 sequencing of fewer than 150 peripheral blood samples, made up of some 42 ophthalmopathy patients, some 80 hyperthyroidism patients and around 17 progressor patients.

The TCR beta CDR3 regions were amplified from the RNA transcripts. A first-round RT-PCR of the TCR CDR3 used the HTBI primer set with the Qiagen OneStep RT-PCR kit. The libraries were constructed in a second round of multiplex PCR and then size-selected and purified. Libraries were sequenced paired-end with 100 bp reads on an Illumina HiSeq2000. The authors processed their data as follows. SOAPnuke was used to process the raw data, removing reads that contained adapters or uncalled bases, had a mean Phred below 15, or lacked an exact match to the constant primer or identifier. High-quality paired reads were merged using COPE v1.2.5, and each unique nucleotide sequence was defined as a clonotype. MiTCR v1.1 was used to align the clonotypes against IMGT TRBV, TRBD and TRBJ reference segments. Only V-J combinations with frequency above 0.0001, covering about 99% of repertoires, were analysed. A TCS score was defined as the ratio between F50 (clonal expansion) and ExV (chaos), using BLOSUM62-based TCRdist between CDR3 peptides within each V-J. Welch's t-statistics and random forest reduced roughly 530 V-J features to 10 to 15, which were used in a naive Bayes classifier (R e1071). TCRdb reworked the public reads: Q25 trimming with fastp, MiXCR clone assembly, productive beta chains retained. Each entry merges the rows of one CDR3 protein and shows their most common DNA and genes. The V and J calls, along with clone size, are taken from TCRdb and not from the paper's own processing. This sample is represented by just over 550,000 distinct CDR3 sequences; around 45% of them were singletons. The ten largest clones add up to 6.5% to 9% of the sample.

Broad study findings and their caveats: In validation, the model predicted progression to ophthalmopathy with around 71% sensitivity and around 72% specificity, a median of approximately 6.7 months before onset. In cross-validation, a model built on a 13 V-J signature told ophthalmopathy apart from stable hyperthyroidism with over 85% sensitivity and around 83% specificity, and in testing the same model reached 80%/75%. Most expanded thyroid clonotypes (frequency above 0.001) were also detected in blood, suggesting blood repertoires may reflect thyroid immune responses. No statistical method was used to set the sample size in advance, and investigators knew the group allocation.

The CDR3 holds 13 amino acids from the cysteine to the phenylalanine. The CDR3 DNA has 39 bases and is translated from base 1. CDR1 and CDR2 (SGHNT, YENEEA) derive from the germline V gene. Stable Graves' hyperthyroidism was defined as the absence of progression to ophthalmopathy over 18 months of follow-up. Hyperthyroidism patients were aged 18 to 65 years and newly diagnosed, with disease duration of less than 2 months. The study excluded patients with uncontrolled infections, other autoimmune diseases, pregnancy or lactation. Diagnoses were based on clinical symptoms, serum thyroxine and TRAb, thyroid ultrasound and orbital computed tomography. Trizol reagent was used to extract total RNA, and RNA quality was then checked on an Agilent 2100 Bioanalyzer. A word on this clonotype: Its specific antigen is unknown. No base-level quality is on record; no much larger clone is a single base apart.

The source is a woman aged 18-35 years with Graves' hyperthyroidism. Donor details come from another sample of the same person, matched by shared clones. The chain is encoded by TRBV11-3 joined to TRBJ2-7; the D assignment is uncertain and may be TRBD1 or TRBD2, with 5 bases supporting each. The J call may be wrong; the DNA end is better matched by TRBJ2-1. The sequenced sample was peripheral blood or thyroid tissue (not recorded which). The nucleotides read TGTGCCAGCAGCTTTTCCGGGGCTGACGAGCAGTTCTTC. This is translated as CASSFSGADEQFF.